Listed below are T cell receptor beta chains from one sample, sequenced in a study of cytotoxic CD8 clonotypes in ibrutinib-treated CLL. Assay: immunoSEQ multiplex PCR; the TCRdb copy retains only in-frame clones and omits some. The sample consists of 300,000 to 350,000 clones, about 80% of them appearing once. This sample comprised PBMCs, obtained before ibrutinib treatment. Receptors were obtained from a human donor with chronic lymphocytic leukemia. Both conserved end residues are trimmed from each CDR3.

V gene	J gene	CDR3 protein
TRBV5-1	TRBJ2-3	ASSSSGTSGGSYTQY
TRBV5-1	TRBJ2-1	ASSSGDRDYNEQF
TRBV25-1	TRBJ2-1	ASSETGYNEQF
TRBV15	TRBJ2-5	ATSRDGGSRVEETQY
TRBV27	TRBJ2-3	ASSLSRTDTQY
TRBV5-1	TRBJ2-3	ASSFSGRGDTQY
TRBV10-1	TRBJ2-5	ASSTSGSETQY
TRBV6-1	TRBJ2-7	ASSKGRGSGHEQY
TRBV5-1	TRBJ2-4	ASSLGGGNIQY
TRBV28	TRBJ2-7	ASSQQNRVLHPYEQY
TRBV30	TRBJ2-3	AWSGLRLLDTQY
TRBV7-7	TRBJ2-7	ASSLAAGEAYEQY
TRBV2	TRBJ2-7	ASMRGSSYEQY
TRBV6-5	TRBJ2-7	ASSLQGVFNEQY
TRBV7-2	TRBJ2-7	ASSPWTGKTYEQY
TRBV4-3	TRBJ2-1	ASSQDQRGRVGFEQF
TRBV7-2	TRBJ2-3	ASTRGTSGDTDTQY
TRBV27	TRBJ2-3	ASSWQGFTDTQY
TRBV7-8	TRBJ1-1	ASSLAHSMNTEAF
TRBV29-1	TRBJ2-7	SVEEANRGSEQY
TRBV19	TRBJ2-2	ASDRGTSVSGELF
TRBV14	TRBJ2-5	ASSRSPSGYQETQY
TRBV7-2	TRBJ1-2	ASSLLTAYGYT
TRBV5-1	TRBJ1-1	ASSQKQGTNTEAF
TRBV28	TRBJ1-2	ASSRQGTGAHYGYT
TRBV6-5	TRBJ2-2	ASSYGQGARELF
TRBV9	TRBJ2-2	ASTSGGALTGELF
TRBV4-1	TRBJ2-1	ASSPGTSFDEQF
TRBV25-1	TRBJ1-2	ASSGTGGYGYT
TRBV7-2	TRBJ2-7	ASSLVGVTRIPYEQY
TRBV6-5	TRBJ1-2	ASSLGRVYGYT
TRBV11-2	TRBJ1-1	ASSLVWGSEAF
TRBV2	TRBJ2-7	ASRRDSIYEQY
TRBV4-3	TRBJ2-7	ASSPGTSGRWTYEQY
TRBV7-2	TRBJ2-7	ASSLGANSGEQY
TRBV7-6	TRBJ1-1	ASSLGSGVPGEAF
TRBV4-3	TRBJ2-5	ASSQGGLYQETQY
TRBV7-6	TRBJ2-3	ASSSKGDTQY
TRBV2	TRBJ2-7	ASSGRGAYEQY
TRBV10-3	TRBJ2-5	AISEGTSGRATETQY
TRBV4-3	TRBJ2-3	ASSQAKTSGSTDTQY
TRBV19	TRBJ1-2	ASSIDIYGYT
TRBV5-1	TRBJ2-5	ASSLELVETQY
TRBV9	TRBJ2-7	ASSGLVAGDTEQY
TRBV27	TRBJ2-2	ASSFRGPGELF
TRBV28	TRBJ2-7	ASTSAVNSYEQY
TRBV20-1	TRBJ2-1	SATDHPEQF
TRBV11-1	TRBJ2-1	ASSSGTSDANEQF
TRBV28	TRBJ2-3	ASNTGGSSTDTQY
TRBV4-3	TRBJ2-3	ASSSGTSGRSDTQY
TRBV2	TRBJ2-1	ASSEVTTNPPYNEQF
TRBV4-1	TRBJ2-1	ASSQWGTPGRNEQF
TRBV6-5	TRBJ1-4	ASRLTAFGEKLF
TRBV5-6	TRBJ2-4	ASSLGIWNIQY
TRBV4-2	TRBJ1-4	ASSQAAGGGEKLF